This T cell receptor (beta chain) was sequenced in a study of blood T cells in healthy people across ages. Findings and limits, study-wide: Older age coincided with a roughly linear decline in TCR beta diversity per million T cells.

A second PCR, run for roughly 6 to 11 cycles, used a sample-barcoded 5' primer plus a J-beta primer mix. TCRdb used MiXCR to reprocess the 5' RACE reads, holding one entry per CDR3 protein. The sample shows about 690,000 distinct CDR3 sequences, about 43% of them seen only once. This CDR3 spans 13 amino acids. Per germline, CDR1 MDHEN and CDR2 SYDVKM. V was clipped by 5 bases and J by 7 bases, with 15 bases between them. This clonotype was counted a few times. Antigen: not known. The TCR sequence derives from an elderly man in good health. V is TRBV28 and J is TRBJ2-7; perhaps TRBD1 as D (7 bases). Sequences were obtained from blood. The DNA for the CDR3 is TGTGCCAGCAGTCGACAGGGAGGTCGGGAGCAGTACTTC. The encoded protein is CASSRQGGREQYF. Full variable domain (remainder filled in from reference TRBV28 and TRBJ2-7): DVKVTQSSRYLVKRTGEKVFLECVQDMDHENMFWYRQDPGLGLRLIYFSYDVKMKEKGDIPEGYSVSREKKERFSLILESASTNQTSMYLCASSRQGGREQYFGPGTRLTVT.